The 5 T cell receptor beta chains listed next were all sequenced from one sample in a study of T cell responses to AZD1222 COVID-19 vaccine. Some clones are missing from TCRdb's copy, which holds only in-frame ones; the method was immunoSEQ multiplex PCR. The sample has some 100,000 clones; approximately 90% are singletons. Source: peripheral blood, taken 28 days after the second AZD1222 dose. These receptor sequences come from an adult who received the AZD1222 COVID-19 vaccine.

The CDR3 protein is CASRSPYDSNQPQHF. As DNA, the CDR3 is TGTGCCAGTAGATCTCCCTATGATAGCAATCAGCCCCAGCATTTT. The chain joins TRBV19 to TRBJ1-5; D gene ambiguous. The CDR3 is made up of 15 amino acids. Trimming shortened V by 6 bases and J by 0 bases, and 12 bases separated the two germline ends. CDR1 is LNHDA and CDR2 is SQIVND in the germline V gene (reference sequence).

This clone was recorded once. CDR3 nucleotides: TGTGCCAGCAGCTTGGGGACAGGGGGACTACCCACCTCGGAGCAGTACTTC. Its translation is CASSLGTGGLPTSEQYF. The chain links TRBV11-3 to TRBJ2-7, with 11 bases matching TRBD1. The length of the CDR3 is 17 residues. Germline CDR1 and CDR2: SGHNT and YENEEA. The V and J ends lost 3 bases and 7 bases, in that order; junction bases with no gene match: 14.

V is TRBV4-1 and J is TRBJ2-1; 9 bases fit TRBD2. Germline loops: CDR1 MGHRA, CDR2 YSYEKL. The CDR3 runs to 13 residues. After removal of 6 bases from V and 5 bases from J, the junction contained 2 bases not matched to a gene. CDR3 nucleotide sequence: TGCGCCAGCAGAGCTAGCGGGGACAATGAGCAGTTCTTC. This gives the protein CASRASGDNEQFF.

The chain uses TRBV7-2 and TRBJ2-7; 8 bases align to TRBD1. The CDR3 is made up of 15 amino acids. CDR1 is SGHTA, CDR2 FQGNSA, per germline. The J segment lost 5 bases and the V segment lost 0 bases, leaving 6 bases of the junction unmatched. In nucleotides, the CDR3 is TGTGCCAGCAGCTTAGCGGGGACAGGTATCCACGAGCAGTACTTC. Protein product: CASSLAGTGIHEQYF. Full variable domain (rest looked up from reference TRBV7-2 and TRBJ2-7): GAGVSQSPSNKVTEKGKDVELRCDPISGHTALYWYRQSLGQGLEFLIYFQGNSAPDKSGLPSDRFSAERTGGSVSTLTIQRTQQEDSAVYLCASSLAGTGIHEQYFGPGTRLTVT.

This chain uses TRBV5-1 with TRBJ2-7; tentatively, D is TRBD1 or TRBD2 (5 bases each). Germline V gives CDR1 SGHRS, CDR2 YFSETQ. The CDR3 contains 13 residues. Trimming took off 4 bases at V and 3 bases at J, with 11 bases between the two ends. The CDR3 sequence: CASSEGEYYEQYF. The CDR3 nucleotides are TGCGCCAGCAGCGAAGGGGAGTACTACGAGCAGTACTTC.